The T cell receptor (beta chain) described here comes from a study of cytomegalovirus exposure and HLA in healthy donors (dated by TCRdb to 2016 to 2017). About the investigation overall: The 666 repertoires of the first cohort and the 120 or so validation repertoires were produced on the same platform, according to a later analysis. The study combined high-throughput TCR immunosequencing, statistical association of individual TCRs with disease status, and machine learning to predict cytomegalovirus infection status. The study aimed to test whether signatures of past pathogen exposure could be identified by cataloging public T cell receptors. A separate validation cohort of some 130 different subjects was used in addition to the roughly 700-subject first cohort.

Clipping removes 6 bases from V and 3 bases from J, with 7 as the unmatched junction base count. In the germline V gene, CDR1 corresponds to ENHRY and CDR2 to SYGVKD. From its cysteine to its phenylalanine, the CDR3 spans 14 amino acids. CDR3 DNA is the only sequence kept; it has 42 bases, read in frame from the first base. Separate from the approximately 700-subject first cohort, the validation cohort of about 130 subjects was the group to which the donors belonged. This clone was seen more than once but under ten times. Its antigen target is currently unknown. No base quality information exists; no much larger clone differs at one position. Results the study describes overall, beyond this receptor: It was suggested by the authors that the approach could potentially be generalized to other disease states and immunological phenotypes. Across donors, most TCR sequences were observed very rarely, whereas some public TCRs were present in many individuals. A few of the identified cytomegalovirus-associated TCR beta chains were confirmed in vitro to be specific for cytomegalovirus antigens. A later analysis found that TCRs clustered in the first cohort also tended to co-occur in the roughly 120 validation repertoires, with approximately 95% of cluster scores above 0. A later analysis had no HLA typing for the validation cohort, so co-occurrence there was scored across all 130 or so repertoires. The classifier was reported to diagnose cytomegalovirus status with high specificity and sensitivity in both the original and validation cohorts. A total of 164 TCR beta chains were listed by the study as associated with cytomegalovirus.

Library preparation used the immunoSEQ multiplex PCR assay. On the study's bioinformatics: A statistical classification framework was built for diagnosing cytomegalovirus status from the catalog of TCR beta chain sequences. TCRdb mirrors the immuneACCESS table, restricted to in-frame sequences. Some clones are absent from its copies; in checked studies, under half trace to an unresolved V gene, and the reason for the others is unknown. V and J calls and clone size are as listed in that table; D and trimming were resolved from the DNA. This sample holds under 200,000 clones; 80% to 90% were observed only once. 2% to 2.5% of the sample rests with the top ten.

Sequences were obtained from PBMCs. The TCR comes from a woman aged 18 to 35 in good health and CMV-seronegative. The chain joins TRBV10-3 to TRBJ2-7, with 8 bases aligning to TRBD2. The CDR3: CAISPSGRYYEQYF. The DNA reads TGTGCCATCAGCCCCAGCGGGAGATACTACGAGCAGTACTTC.